The T cell receptor (beta chain) under discussion was sequenced for a study of T cells in Graves' hyperthyroidism and ophthalmopathy. This clonotype came up many times. The V gene lost 0 bases and the J gene lost 8 bases, with 8 bases spanning the gap. The CDR3 covers 13 residues. The TCR beta CDR3 regions underwent amplification using RNA transcripts as the source. A first-round RT-PCR of the TCR CDR3 used the HTBI primer set. One entry per CDR3 protein results from TCRdb running MiXCR on the multiplex PCR reads. There are roughly 740,000 distinct CDR3 sequences in the sample; 15% to 20% occur only once, and around 7.7% lies in the top ten.

This chain joins TRBV12-3 or TRBV12-4 and TRBJ2-4; no definite D call. The TCR was taken from a man younger than 35 with Graves' hyperthyroidism. The sequenced material came from blood. CDR3 region: CASSLAIGYIQYF. CDR3 nucleotides: TGTGCCAGCAGTTTAGCGATTGGCTACATTCAGTACTTC.